A single sample gave rise to the 5 T cell receptor beta chains below, sequenced in a study of diagnostic markers for celiac disease. From its re-call of the reads, TCRdb lists each CDR3 protein once, without DNA. Its table records 1,000 to 1,500 distinct CDR3 sequences. The sample comprised either unsorted cells or a sorted T cell fraction (not recorded which). The source of these receptors is a human donor. This table probably holds off-target reads from a library built for another chain.

This clonotype is labeled hyperexpanded based on frequency. The V and J genes are TRBV6-6 and TRBJ1-1; with no DNA, the TCRdb D assignment of TRBD1 cannot be verified. Germline lookup yields CDR1 MNHNY and CDR2 SVGAGI (reference sequence). The CDR3 runs to 13 residues. The CDR3 is CASSSTGGAEAFF.

Considering frequency, this clonotype is medium-sized. The CDR3 protein is CASSLGAGGQETQYF. The V call is TRBV7-2, the J call TRBJ2-5; TCRdb selects TRBD2, and the lack of DNA leaves this call unchecked. Germline values: CDR1 SGHTA, CDR2 FQGNSA. The CDR3 loop spans 15 amino acids.

According to its frequency, this clonotype is medium-sized (0.01 to 0.1%). The chain uses TRBV28 and TRBJ2-3. Germline V gene sequence: CDR1 MDHEN, CDR2 SYDVKM. The CDR3 has 14 amino acids. This CDR3 is CASSYGTRTDTQYF.

According to its frequency, this clonotype is medium-sized. The chain employs TRBV15 and TRBJ1-5; the TCRdb call, TRBD1, lacks DNA for checking. Germline values: CDR1 LNHNV, CDR2 YYDKDF (reference sequence). The CDR3 runs 14 residues. CDR3 protein: CATREWAQNQPQHF. Based on the CDR3 plus reference TRBV15 and TRBJ1-5, the full variable domain is DAMVIQNPRYQVTQFGKPVTLSCSQTLNHNVMYWYQQKSSQAPKLLFHYYDKDFNNEADTPDNFQSRRPNTSFCFLDIRSPGLGDTAMYLCATREWAQNQPQHFGDGTRLSIL.

This chain links TRBV2 with TRBJ1-1. CDR1 and CDR2 (germline): SNHLY, FYNNEI. The CDR3 length is 13 residues. The CDR3 reads CASRLGLETEAFF.